Included here is one T cell receptor beta chain sequence, with context. This specimen belongs to a study of cytomegalovirus exposure and HLA in healthy donors. V was trimmed by 3 bases and J by 7 bases, leaving 3 bases between them. The length of the CDR3 is 11 residues. Germline V gene lookup returns CDR1 SNHLY and CDR2 FYNNEI. Amplification used 60 Vbeta primers and 13 Jbeta primers. TCRdb's copy holds only in-frame clones and misses some; the assay was immunoSEQ multiplex PCR. The table shows about 190,000 clones, with 60% to 85% occurring only once. Sequenced material: PBMCs. The sequence was collected from a woman aged 40 to 55 in good health and CMV-seronegative. V is TRBV2 and J is TRBJ1-4; D gene ambiguous. CDR3 nucleotides: TGTGCCAGCAGTGATATTGAAAAACTGTTTTTT. Protein: CASSDIEKLFF.